These T cell receptor beta chains were read from a single sample in a study of vaccination effects on CD4 cells after COVID-19. These TCRs' antigens remain unknown. This table comes from immunoSEQ multiplex PCR, and its TCRdb copy is limited to in-frame clones, with some not included. The data contain tens of thousands of clones, around 74% of them singletons. The material sequenced was CD4+ T cells from PBMCs cultured without peptide, taken before COVID-19 vaccination. The receptors shown here come from a human donor who received a COVID-19 vaccine. Each CDR3 is given with its conserved first and last residue. The D gene is left open where the match is weak. Part of the rows lack a size; the others show once, few, many or a class for expanded clones.

D	size	V	J	DNA	CDR3
.	few	TRBV18	TRBJ1-1	TGTGCCAGCTCGCCCCGGGCGAACACTGAAGCTTTCTTT	CASSPRANTEAFF
TRBD1	.	TRBV6-5	TRBJ1-5	TGTGCCGTGGGAACGGACAGGGGGCGCAATCAGCCCCAGCATTTT	CAVGTDRGRNQPQHF
TRBD1	.	TRBV30	TRBJ1-4	TGTGCCTATCCACTAGGGACAGGGATGGGTGAAAAACTGTTTTTT	CAYPLGTGMGEKLFF
.	few	TRBV18	TRBJ2-5	TGTGCCAGCTCCATGGGCGGAGAGACCCAGTACTTC	CASSMGGETQYF
TRBD1	.	TRBV2	TRBJ1-2	TGTGCCAGCAGTTGGGACAGCCCCACAGATGGCTACACCTTC	CASSWDSPTDGYTF
TRBD1	once	TRBV2	TRBJ1-1	TGTGCCAGCAGTGTACCGGGACAGCCGAACACTGAAGCTTTCTTT	CASSVPGQPNTEAFF
.	.	TRBV5-6	TRBJ2-4	TGTGCCAGCAGCTTGGGGGGCACCAAAAACATTCAGTACTTC	CASSLGGTKNIQYF
.	few	TRBV5-1	TRBJ2-5	TGCGCCAGCAGCTTTAGAACGGGGGAGACCCAGTACTTC	CASSFRTGETQYF
.	.	TRBV2	TRBJ1-5	TGTGCCAGCAGTGAGGGGTTACGAAATCAGCCCCAGCATTTT	CASSEGLRNQPQHF
.	.	TRBV12-2	TRBJ1-4	TGTGCAAGTCGCTTAGGGAGGAGAACTAATGAAAAACTGTTTTTT	CASRLGRRTNEKLFF
TRBD2	.	TRBV3-1/TRBV3-2	TRBJ2-1	TGTGCCAGCAGCCAAGTTGGGGGGGGAAGGGACAATGAGCAGTTCTTC	CASSQVGGGRDNEQFF
.	.	TRBV4-1	TRBJ1-2	TGCGCCAGCAGCCGCGAGGAGACTGACGTCTATGGCTACACCTTC	CASSREETDVYGYTF
.	few	TRBV5-8	TRBJ1-2	TGTGCCAGCAGCTCGACGGGTGGCTACACCTTC	CASSSTGGYTF
.	.	TRBV19	TRBJ2-2	TGTGCCAGTCAGGGGACAAGGTCCGGCCCCGCGAACACCGGGGAGCTGTTTTTT	CASQGTRSGPANTGELFF
.	.	TRBV5-5	TRBJ1-2	TGTGCCAGCAGCTTGTCAGGAAACTATGGCTACACCTTC	CASSLSGNYGYTF
.	.	TRBV5-1	TRBJ2-3	TGCGCCAGCAGCTTGGGTTTAGGGTTCCTTCCTAGCACAGATACGCAGTATTTT	CASSLGLGFLPSTDTQYF
.	.	TRBV28	TRBJ1-2	TGTGCCAGCAGTTTAGGGGGTAGCTATGGCTACACCTTC	CASSLGGSYGYTF
TRBD1	.	TRBV2	TRBJ1-5	TGTGCCAGCAGTGAGCCCTACAGGGGAACGCCCCAGCATTTT	CASSEPYRGTPQHF
TRBD2	.	TRBV7-7	TRBJ2-1	TGTGCTAGCAGCTCGCTAGCGGGAGGGCCTAGGAATGAGCAGTTCTTC	CASSSLAGGPRNEQFF
.	.	TRBV6-5	TRBJ1-1	TGTGCCAGCAAATCGGACGGACGAATGAACACTGAAGCTTTCTTT	CASKSDGRMNTEAFF
TRBD1	.	TRBV2	TRBJ1-3	TGTGCCAGCAGCGTCAAGGGGGCCACCTCTGGAAACACCATATATTTT	CASSVKGATSGNTIYF
TRBD2	.	TRBV5-4	TRBJ2-3	TGTGCCAGCAGCCGGACTAGCGGCACAGATACGCAGTATTTT	CASSRTSGTDTQYF
.	.	TRBV19	TRBJ1-1	TGTGCCAGTAGTCCCCGATGGGGCCGGGAAGCTTTCTTT	CASSPRWGREAFF
TRBD2	.	TRBV3-1/TRBV3-2	TRBJ2-7	TGTGCCAGCACCTATAGCGGGGGGGGGCGCGAGCAGTACTTC	CASTYSGGGREQYF
.	.	TRBV29-1	TRBJ1-5	TGCAGCGTTGAGGATAGTGCGGGCGAGCAGCCCCAGCATTTT	CSVEDSAGEQPQHF
.	.	TRBV5-1	TRBJ2-1	TGCGCCAGCAGCTTGGGGGCGGCTAGCTCCTACAATGAGCAGTTCTTC	CASSLGAASSYNEQFF
.	few	TRBV24-1	TRBJ2-3	TGTGCCACCGGGTCCCCGGGCACAGATACGCAGTATTTT	CATGSPGTDTQYF
TRBD1	.	TRBV2	TRBJ2-7	TGTGCCAGCAGGGGGACAGTCTACGAGCAGTACTTC	CASRGTVYEQYF
.	few	TRBV7-9	TRBJ2-2	TGTGCCAGCAGCTTACTCTCCTCGAGGGGCGGGGAGCTGTTTTTT	CASSLLSSRGGELFF
TRBD2	.	TRBV2	TRBJ2-7	TGTGCCAGCACCAGACTAGCCTTCTACGAGCAGTACTTC	CASTRLAFYEQYF
.	.	TRBV3-1/TRBV3-2	TRBJ1-1	TGTGCCAGCGGCCGAACAAACACTGAAGCTTTCTTT	CASGRTNTEAFF
.	.	TRBV5-1	TRBJ2-3	TGCGCCAGCAGCGACCGAGGCAGCCGGGGGACAGATACGCAGTATTTT	CASSDRGSRGTDTQYF
TRBD1	.	TRBV5-1	TRBJ1-1	TGCGCCAGCAGCTGGGAACAGGGGACCACTGAAGCTTTCTTT	CASSWEQGTTEAFF
TRBD1	.	TRBV2	TRBJ1-6	TGTGCCAGCAGTGAAAGGACAGGGGGCAATTCACCCCTCCACTTT	CASSERTGGNSPLHF
.	.	TRBV14	TRBJ1-1	TGTGCCAGCAGCAATGACCCTCTACCATTCAACACTGAAGCTTTCTTT	CASSNDPLPFNTEAFF
.	.	TRBV4-1	TRBJ1-2	TGCGCCAGCAGCCCGCTCACGGGTCCGGGCTACACCTTC	CASSPLTGPGYTF
.	.	TRBV19	TRBJ1-6	TGTGCCAGTAGTTCCCGGGGTGGTAATTCACCCCTCCACTTT	CASSSRGGNSPLHF
TRBD1	.	TRBV5-1	TRBJ2-1	TGCGCCAGCAGCTTGGCGGTAGGACAGGGCCAAGGGGAGCAGTTCTTC	CASSLAVGQGQGEQFF
TRBD2	.	TRBV7-2	TRBJ2-7	TGTGCCAGCAGCTGGACTAGCGGGAGGGTCTCCGAGCAGTACTTC	CASSWTSGRVSEQYF
.	.	TRBV4-1	TRBJ1-1	TGCGCCAGCAGCCAAGATCGGGACCTTAGGGACACTGAAGCTTTCTTT	CASSQDRDLRDTEAFF
.	once	TRBV19	TRBJ1-6	TGTGCCAGTAGTATCCGTCAGGGTCAAGCACCCCTCCACTTT	CASSIRQGQAPLHF
TRBD2	.	TRBV5-1	TRBJ2-2	TGCGCCAGCAGCTTGAGGGCTAGCGGAAGAAACACCGGGGAGCTGTTTTTT	CASSLRASGRNTGELFF
.	few	TRBV3-1/TRBV3-2	TRBJ1-2	TGTGCCAGCAGCCAAGGCGGGGGGCGAGGCTACACCTTC	CASSQGGGRGYTF
TRBD1	few	TRBV3-1/TRBV3-2	TRBJ1-2	TGTGCCAGCAGCCAACAGGGGGCGTGGAACTATGGCTACACCTTC	CASSQQGAWNYGYTF
.	.	TRBV2	TRBJ2-6	TGTGCCAGCAGTGCAGGGCTCTCTGGGGCCAACGTCCTGACTTTC	CASSAGLSGANVLTF
.	.	TRBV5-1	TRBJ1-1	TGCGCCAGCAGTTCCGGACAGTCCTCTGAAGCTTTCTTT	CASSSGQSSEAFF
.	.	TRBV6-5	TRBJ2-3	TGTGCCAGCCGCACGGGAGTGGGCTCAGATACGCAGTATTTT	CASRTGVGSDTQYF
.	once	TRBV18	TRBJ1-6	TGTGCCAGCTCACCCTGGGGGCCCACCTTAGGAAATTCACCCCTCCACTTT	CASSPWGPTLGNSPLHF
.	.	TRBV12-5	TRBJ2-7	TGTGCTAGTGGGACAGGGACTTTCTACGAGCAGTACTTC	CASGTGTFYEQYF
.	.	TRBV10-3	TRBJ2-3	TGTGCCATCAGTGAGATGGCTAGTGGGTTCACAGATACGCAGTATTTT	CAISEMASGFTDTQYF
TRBD2	.	TRBV4-2	TRBJ2-5	TGTGCCAGCAGCCAAGATCAGGTCAGCGGGGGGGCCGGGGAGACCCAGTACTTC	CASSQDQVSGGAGETQYF
TRBD2	.	TRBV6-5	TRBJ2-3	TGTGCCAGCAGTCGGACTAGCACCTCAGATACGCAGTATTTT	CASSRTSTSDTQYF
.	.	TRBV3-1/TRBV3-2	TRBJ2-7	TGTGCCAGCAGCCAAAAAGGGGTCGGAGGGGCAGGTGAGCAGTACTTC	CASSQKGVGGAGEQYF
.	.	TRBV6-6	TRBJ1-6	TGTGCCAGCAGCGTATCTATGACACCCGATAATTCACCCCTCCACTTT	CASSVSMTPDNSPLHF
.	.	TRBV19	TRBJ2-7	TGTGCCAGTAGTTCCCCGGGCCCTTACGAGCAGTACTTC	CASSSPGPYEQYF
TRBD1	once	TRBV6-5	TRBJ2-7	TGTGCCAGCAGATCGGGGGGACAGGGGAGGAACGAGCAGTACTTC	CASRSGGQGRNEQYF
.	.	TRBV20-1	TRBJ2-7	TGCAGTGCTAGTAACGGGCCCGCCTACGAGCAGTACTTC	CSASNGPAYEQYF
.	.	TRBV7-9	TRBJ1-3	TGTGCCAGCAGCTTTGGACAGTCCTCTGGAAACACCATATATTTT	CASSFGQSSGNTIYF
TRBD1	few	TRBV28	TRBJ1-2	TGTGCCAGCAGTTTCCGGCAGGGGGCTAACTATGGCTACACCTTC	CASSFRQGANYGYTF